This T cell receptor (beta chain) was found in a study of blood T cell repertoires in COVID-19 (TCRdb year 2020). For the wider study: The collaborator samples originated in the United States, Italy and Spain and spanned the acute and convalescent phases of COVID-19. Where available, HLA class I and class II types were obtained from metadata supplied by the sample provider rather than from assay-based typing. Subjects who had been exposed to COVID-19, were actively infected with it, or had recovered from it provided the deeply sampled blood TCRbeta repertoires that made up the dataset. The prospective study material was composed of cDNA or gDNA derived from T cells, B-cell-depleted T cells, or PBMCs. Sample metadata almost always included a de-identified subject ID, COVID-19 status, age in years and sex. Samples came from the ongoing ImmuneRACE study (first 160 participants) plus 1,254 subjects from 6 global collaborators. The repertoires were made available in a free public database intended to serve as a resource for research on the immune response to SARS-CoV-2.

On the study overall, not on this receptor specifically: The quantity of clinical and demographic metadata differed by source and by participant and was supplied without curation.

Points on this clone: Its antigen remains undetermined. Per-base qualities were not stored, and no clone one base away is much larger.

The germline V gene yields SGHTA for CDR1 and FQGNSA for CDR2. The CDR3, from cysteine to phenylalanine, totals 14 residues. Of the read, only the CDR3 DNA is kept; its 42 bases are in frame from base 1. V was cut back by 1 base and J by 5 bases, leaving a gap of 9 bases between them. The collaborating institutions used their own protocols to collect whole blood in K2EDTA tubes. For TCRbeta analysis, collaborator samples were shipped as frozen whole blood, as isolated PBMCs, or as DNA extracted from either sample type. TCRbeta CDR3 regions were amplified from genomic DNA using the immunoSEQ Assay, a bias-controlled multiplex PCR. In the original analysis: The number of nucleated cells in each sample was estimated from the amplification of reference gene primers within the assay. To quantify the absolute abundance of each unique TCRbeta CDR3 rearrangement, sequence reads were collapsed and filtered. For each sample, productive Simpson clonality was calculated as the square root of Simpson's diversity index over productive rearrangements. TCRdb took this table from immuneACCESS and kept in-frame rearrangements with V and J called. Such tables lack part of the clones; where checked against another copy, unresolved V genes explain under half of the gap, and the rest is unexplained. V and J calls and clone size are given by that table; D and trimming were obtained from the DNA. This sample holds about 150,000 clones; more than 80% were observed only once. Approximately 3% of the sample rests with the top ten.

Recombination linked TRBV7-2 to TRBJ2-1, and the D gene may be TRBD1, 6 bases matching. The sequence came from a woman aged 60-75 years with active COVID-19. Sequencing used peripheral blood. Here is the DNA: TGTGCCAGCAGCTTAGTCAGGGGTAACAATGAGCAGTTCTTC. Translated, it gives CASSLVRGNNEQFF.